A selection of T cell receptor beta chains follows, all from one sample in a study of blood T cells in healthy people across ages. TCRdb called the 5' RACE reads again in MiXCR, with one record for every CDR3 protein. The profile shows hundreds of thousands of distinct CDR3 sequences, around 21% of them singletons. The sequencing sample was made of blood. The receptors here all came from a man between 65 and 80 years old in good health. CDR3s include the opening cysteine and the closing phenylalanine or tryptophan. A D gene is named only where the DNA matches it firmly. A clone size is listed for some rows: how often the clone was seen (once, few, many), or a class if it is expanded.

>-|14|TRBV27|TRBJ2-5|-
CASSFSGGRETQYF
TGTGCCAGCAGTTTTTCAGGGGGGAGGGAGACCCAGTACTTC
>-|11|TRBV10-3|TRBJ2-1|TRBD2
CAISNREGQFF
TGTGCCATCAGTAACCGGGAGGGGCAGTTCTTC
>-|15|TRBV6-5|TRBJ2-7|-
CASSYSSQGTYEQYF
TGTGCCAGCAGTTACTCGAGTCAGGGGACCTACGAGCAGTACTTC
>few|17|TRBV27|TRBJ1-5|-
CASSLSGGPSSNQPQHF
TGTGCCAGCAGTTTATCCGGGGGGCCCTCGAGCAATCAGCCCCAGCATTTT
>-|15|TRBV7-8|TRBJ2-7|-
CASSLTPLRAHEQYF
TGTGCCAGCAGCTTAACCCCCCTCAGGGCTCACGAGCAGTACTTC
>few|15|TRBV4-1|TRBJ2-1|-
CASSQDVGSYNEQFF
TGCGCCAGCAGCCAAGATGTGGGCTCCTACAATGAGCAGTTCTTC
>few|15|TRBV9|TRBJ2-7|TRBD2
CASSVGGGVPYEQYF
TGTGCCAGCAGCGTAGGGGGGGGTGTACCCTACGAGCAGTACTTC
>few|15|TRBV28|TRBJ1-1|-
CASSLPDGMNTEAFF
TGTGCCAGCAGTTTACCAGACGGAATGAACACTGAAGCTTTCTTT
>few|14|TRBV3-1|TRBJ2-1|-
CASSQDRPSNEQFF
TGTGCCAGCAGCCAAGATAGGCCCTCCAATGAGCAGTTCTTC
>-|15|TRBV27|TRBJ2-7|TRBD2
CASSNRLSGRGERYF
TGTGCCAGCAGTAACCGACTTAGCGGGAGAGGGGAGCGGTACTTC